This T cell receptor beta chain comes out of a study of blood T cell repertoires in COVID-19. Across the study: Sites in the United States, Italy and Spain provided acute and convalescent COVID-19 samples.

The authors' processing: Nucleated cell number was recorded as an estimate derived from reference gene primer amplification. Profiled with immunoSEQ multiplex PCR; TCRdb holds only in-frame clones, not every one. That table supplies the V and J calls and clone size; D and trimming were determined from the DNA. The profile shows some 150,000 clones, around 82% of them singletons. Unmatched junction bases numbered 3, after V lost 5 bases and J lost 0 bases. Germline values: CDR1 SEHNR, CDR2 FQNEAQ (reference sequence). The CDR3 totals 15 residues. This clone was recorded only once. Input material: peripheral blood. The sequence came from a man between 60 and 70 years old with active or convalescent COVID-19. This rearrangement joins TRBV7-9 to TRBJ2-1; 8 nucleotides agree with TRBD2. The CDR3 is CASSPLAVSYNEQFF. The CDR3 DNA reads TGTGCCAGCAGCCCACTAGCGGTCTCCTACAATGAGCAGTTCTTC.